Each of the 2 T cell receptor beta chains below was sequenced from the same sample in a study of T cell repertoires in cytomegalovirus infection. TCRdb re-called the reads through MiXCR, storing one row per CDR3 protein. The sample yields some 220,000 distinct CDR3 sequences, 35% to 40% seen once. These TCRs are of unknown antigen specificity. The sample consisted of CD8+ T cells from cultured PBMCs, taken from culture after CMV antigen stimulation. These receptors came from a human donor in good health (CMV status not recorded). Some clones in this sample may be carry-over from other donors' samples.

The chain combines TRBV11-2 with TRBJ2-7, with 11 bases identical to TRBD2. CDR3 length: 16 residues. V trimming: 6 bases; J trimming: 4 bases; junction bases outside the gene matches: 11. CDR1 SGHAT and CDR2 FQNNGV come from the germline V gene. CDR3 protein: CASRRTPSGGKYEQYF. The CDR3 nucleotides are TGTGCCAGCAGGCGAACCCCTAGCGGGGGGAAGTACGAGCAGTACTTC.

This clonotype was seen a few times. The chain uses TRBV7-9 and TRBJ2-1, with D perhaps TRBD2 (5 bases). Trimming removed 2 bases at V and 0 bases at J, with 20 bases between. This CDR3 comprises 19 residues. The germline gives CDR1 SEHNR, CDR2 FQNEAQ (reference sequence). CDR3 DNA sequence: TGTGCCAGCAGCTTAAGAACTTTGGGTCATGGGAGCTCCTACAATGAGCAGTTCTTC. Translation: CASSLRTLGHGSSYNEQFF.